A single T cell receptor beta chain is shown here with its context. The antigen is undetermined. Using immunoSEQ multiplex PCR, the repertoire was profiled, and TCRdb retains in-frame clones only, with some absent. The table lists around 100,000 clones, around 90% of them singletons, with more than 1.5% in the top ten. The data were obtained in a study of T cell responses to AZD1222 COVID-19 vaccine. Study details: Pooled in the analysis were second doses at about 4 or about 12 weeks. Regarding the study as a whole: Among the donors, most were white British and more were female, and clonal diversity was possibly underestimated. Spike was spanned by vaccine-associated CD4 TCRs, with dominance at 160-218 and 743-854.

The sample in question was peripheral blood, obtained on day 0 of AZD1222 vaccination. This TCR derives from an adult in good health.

CDR3 DNA sequence: TGTGCCAGCTCACTAACATTCAAGCCCGGGACAGGGGGCACCGGGGAGCTGTTTTTT. This encodes CASSLTFKPGTGGTGELFF. The V gene is TRBV18, the J gene TRBJ2-2, with 11 nucleotides matching TRBD1. Trimming took 4 bases from V and 4 from J; bases not matched to a gene: 14. The CDR3 loop spans 19 amino acids. Germline-derived CDR1 and CDR2 are KGHSH and LQKENI.